This T cell receptor (beta chain) was identified during a study of a mutant IDH1 vaccine in newly diagnosed glioma. About the study: The treated population exhibited a male proportion of approximately 62%, a female proportion of 37.5%, and a mean age of around 40 years. Most patients had radiochemotherapy with temozolomide before enrollment; others had one alone.

The time point denotes: week 11, during vaccination. Vaccination used 300 ug of mutant IDH1 20-mer peptide per dose, with topical imiquimod. Trimming took 3 bases from V and 4 from J, leaving 18 bases between them. Germline lookup yields CDR1 MNHEY and CDR2 SMNVEV (reference sequence). The CDR3 is 17 residues long. The data were produced by immunoSEQ multiplex PCR, yet TCRdb's version contains in-frame clones alone and is incomplete. The sample includes 100,000 to 120,000 clones, roughly nine tenths seen only once; the top ten take 0.5% to 0.65%. As concerns this clone: The antigen is undetermined.

General study points: Vaccine-induced immune responses occurred in approximately 93% of patients.

Source: PBMCs, taken from a glioma patient whose treatment included an IDH1 peptide vaccine. This sequence originates from a woman between 50 and 59 years old with glioma. The V call is TRBV27, the J call TRBJ2-2; D is possibly TRBD2 (5 bases). The CDR3 sequence: CASSFNRAAAGTGELFF. CDR3 nucleotide sequence: TGTGCCAGCAGTTTTAATCGGGCGGCGGCGGGCACCGGGGAGCTGTTTTTT.